This is a list of T cell receptor beta chains from one sample in a study of technical replicates of blood from several donors. Assay: immunoSEQ multiplex PCR; the TCRdb copy retains only in-frame clones and omits some. The sample has 65,000 to 90,000 clones, 98% seen once. Sequencing was carried out using T cells isolated from PBMCs. These receptors were taken from a human donor in good health. The CDR3 runs from the conserved cysteine through the conserved F or W. The D gene is left open where the match is weak. The size of a clone is reported for some rows only, either as once, few or many, or as a class for expanded clones.

size | D | J | V | length | CDR3 | DNA
once | TRBD2 | TRBJ2-2 | TRBV7-7 | 16 | CASSLRLAAYTGELFF | TGTGCCAGCAGCTTGCGACTAGCGGCTTACACCGGGGAGCTGTTTTTT
. | TRBD2 | TRBJ2-3 | TRBV6-1 | 14 | CASSDGRAPDTQYF | TGTGCCAGCAGTGACGGGAGGGCCCCAGATACGCAGTATTTT
. | . | TRBJ1-1 | TRBV11-3 | 13 | CASSPSLTGEAFF | TGTGCCAGCAGCCCTAGCCTGACGGGTGAAGCTTTCTTT
. | TRBD1 | TRBJ1-4 | TRBV4-1 | 15 | CASSLRTGGVEKLFF | TGCGCCAGCAGCCTCAGGACAGGGGGCGTAGAAAAACTGTTTTTT
. | . | TRBJ2-5 | TRBV27 | 15 | CASSSRIGSAETQYF | TGTGCCAGCAGTTCGAGAATTGGTAGTGCGGAGACCCAGTACTTC
. | TRBD1 | TRBJ2-7 | TRBV6-5 | 16 | CASSYSMGQETYEQYF | TGTGCCAGCAGTTACTCGATGGGACAGGAGACCTACGAGCAGTACTTC
. | TRBD1 | TRBJ2-7 | TRBV13 | 17 | CASSLGLRGLTSYEQYF | TGTGCCAGCAGCTTAGGCCTCAGGGGGCTTACTTCCTACGAGCAGTACTTC
. | TRBD2 | TRBJ2-7 | TRBV29-1 | 13 | CSVSGGRFHEQYF | TGCAGCGTTTCTGGCGGGAGGTTCCACGAGCAGTACTTC
. | . | TRBJ1-1 | TRBV18 | 15 | CASSPPVGFNTEAFF | TGTGCCAGCTCACCACCAGTGGGCTTTAACACTGAAGCTTTCTTT
. | TRBD1 | TRBJ2-5 | TRBV7-3 | 13 | CASSRQGSETQYF | TGTGCCAGCAGCCGACAGGGGTCGGAGACCCAGTACTTC
. | . | TRBJ1-2 | TRBV27 | 15 | CASRATGWINYGYTF | TGTGCCAGCAGGGCTACAGGTTGGATTAACTATGGCTACACCTTC
. | TRBD2 | TRBJ2-1 | TRBV7-3 | 16 | CASSRRGTSGESEQFF | TGTGCCAGCAGCCGCCGGGGGACTAGCGGAGAGTCTGAGCAGTTCTTC
. | TRBD1 | TRBJ1-5 | TRBV19 | 14 | CASSIISGGQPQHF | TGTGCCAGTAGTATTATTTCAGGGGGGCAGCCCCAGCATTTT
once | . | TRBJ2-1 | TRBV7-8 | 14 | CASSLASSYNEQFF | TGTGCCAGCAGCTTAGCGAGCTCCTACAATGAGCAGTTCTTC
. | TRBD2 | TRBJ2-1 | TRBV4-1 | 16 | CASSQEGTSGHNEQFF | TGCGCCAGCAGCCAAGAAGGGACTAGCGGGCACAATGAGCAGTTCTTC
. | TRBD2 | TRBJ2-7 | TRBV6-5 | 14 | CASRILAGEYEQYF | TGTGCCAGCAGGATACTAGCGGGTGAATACGAGCAGTACTTC
. | . | TRBJ1-1 | TRBV9 | 17 | CASDPDRIIYTNTEAFF | TGTGCCAGCGACCCCGACAGGATAATTTATACGAACACTGAAGCTTTCTTT
. | . | TRBJ2-3 | TRBV19 | 19 | CASRVLLSRGGPTDDTQYF | TGTGCCAGTAGGGTTCTCCTCTCGCGGGGAGGACCAACAGACGATACGCAGTATTTT
. | . | TRBJ1-1 | TRBV18 | 15 | CASSPMTGSNTEAFF | TGTGCCAGCTCACCGATGACAGGCTCGAACACTGAAGCTTTCTTT
. | . | TRBJ2-7 | TRBV29-1 | 12 | CSVQDFSYEQYF | TGCAGCGTTCAGGACTTTTCCTACGAGCAGTACTTC
. | . | TRBJ1-1 | TRBV4-2 | 15 | CASSQDSGGPTEAFF | TGTGCCAGCAGCCAAGATTCCGGGGGGCCTACTGAAGCTTTCTTT
. | . | TRBJ2-2 | TRBV7-6 | 13 | CASGKREAGELFF | TGTGCCAGCGGGAAGAGGGAGGCCGGGGAGCTGTTTTTT
. | . | TRBJ2-3 | TRBV7-6 | 13 | CASSSFYTDTQYF | TGTGCCAGCAGCTCCTTTTACACAGATACGCAGTATTTT
. | . | TRBJ1-1 | TRBV4-1 | 16 | CASSQDPAGSNTEAFF | TGCGCCAGCAGCCAAGATCCTGCAGGCAGTAACACTGAAGCTTTCTTT
. | . | TRBJ1-1 | TRBV5-1 | 13 | CASSLAGNTEAFF | TGCGCCAGCAGCTTGGCAGGGAACACTGAAGCTTTCTTT
. | TRBD1 | TRBJ1-5 | TRBV28 | 15 | CASSRPPQGNQPQHF | TGTGCCAGCAGCCGCCCACCACAGGGGAATCAGCCCCAGCATTTT
. | . | TRBJ2-1 | TRBV9 | 16 | CASSVRTESSYNEQFF | TGTGCCAGCAGCGTTCGTACAGAAAGCTCCTACAATGAGCAGTTCTTC
. | . | TRBJ2-7 | TRBV5-6 | 16 | CASSLLPWRIPYEQYF | TGTGCCAGCAGCTTGCTCCCTTGGAGGATCCCCTACGAGCAGTACTTC
. | TRBD2 | TRBJ2-5 | TRBV27 | 15 | CASSLGLAVEETQYF | TGTGCCAGCAGTTTAGGACTAGCGGTCGAAGAGACCCAGTACTTC
. | TRBD2 | TRBJ2-2 | TRBV7-9 | 16 | CASSLSSGRFAGELFF | TGTGCCAGCAGCTTATCAAGCGGGAGATTCGCCGGGGAGCTGTTTTTT
once | . | TRBJ2-5 | TRBV10-3 | 13 | CAISESGLASQYF | TGTGCCATCAGTGAGTCAGGACTCGCGTCCCAGTACTTC
. | TRBD2 | TRBJ2-1 | TRBV11-3 | 16 | CASSPLSRGRAGEQFF | TGTGCCAGCAGCCCTCTCTCGCGCGGGAGGGCCGGTGAGCAGTTCTTC
. | . | TRBJ2-3 | TRBV2 | 14 | CASSELAGTDTQYF | TGTGCCAGCAGTGAATTAGCGGGCACAGATACGCAGTATTTT